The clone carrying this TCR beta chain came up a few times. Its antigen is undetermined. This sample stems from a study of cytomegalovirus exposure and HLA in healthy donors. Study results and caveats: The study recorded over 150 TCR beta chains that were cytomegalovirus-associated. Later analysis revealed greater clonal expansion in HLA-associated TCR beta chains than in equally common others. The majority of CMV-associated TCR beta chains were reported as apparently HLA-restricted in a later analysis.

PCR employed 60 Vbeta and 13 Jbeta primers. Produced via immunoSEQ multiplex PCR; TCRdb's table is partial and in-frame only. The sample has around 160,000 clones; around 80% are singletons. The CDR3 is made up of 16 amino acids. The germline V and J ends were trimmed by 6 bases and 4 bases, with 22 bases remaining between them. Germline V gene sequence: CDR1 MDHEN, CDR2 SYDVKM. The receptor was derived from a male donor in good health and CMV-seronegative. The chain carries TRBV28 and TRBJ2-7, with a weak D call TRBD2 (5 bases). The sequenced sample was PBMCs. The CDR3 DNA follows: TGTGCCAGCAGAAACCTTGACGGATTGAGGGAATACGAGCAGTACTTC. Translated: CASRNLDGLREYEQYF.